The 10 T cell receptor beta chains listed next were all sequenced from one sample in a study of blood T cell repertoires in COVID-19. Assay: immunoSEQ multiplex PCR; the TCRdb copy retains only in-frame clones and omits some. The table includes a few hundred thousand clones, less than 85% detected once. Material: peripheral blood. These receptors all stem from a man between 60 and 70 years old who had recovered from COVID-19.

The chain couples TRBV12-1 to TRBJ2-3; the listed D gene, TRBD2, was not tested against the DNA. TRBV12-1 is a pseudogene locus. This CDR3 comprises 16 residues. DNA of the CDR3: TGTGCCAGCAGCTTTTCGCCCACTCATAGCACAGATACGCAGTATTTT. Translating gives CASSFSPTHSTDTQYF.

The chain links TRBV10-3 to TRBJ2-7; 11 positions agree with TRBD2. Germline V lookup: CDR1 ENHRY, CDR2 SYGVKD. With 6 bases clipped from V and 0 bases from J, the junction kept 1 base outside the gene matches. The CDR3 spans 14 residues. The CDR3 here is CAIRGTSGSYEQYF. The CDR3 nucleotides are TGTGCCATCAGGGGGACTAGCGGCTCCTACGAGCAGTACTTC.

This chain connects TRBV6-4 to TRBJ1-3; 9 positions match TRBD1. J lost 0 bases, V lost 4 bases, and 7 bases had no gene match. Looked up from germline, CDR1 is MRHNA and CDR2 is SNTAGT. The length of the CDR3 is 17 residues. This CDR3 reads CASSVTGTGSSGNTIYF. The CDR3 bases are TGTGCCAGCAGTGTAACCGGGACAGGGAGCTCTGGAAACACCATATATTTT.

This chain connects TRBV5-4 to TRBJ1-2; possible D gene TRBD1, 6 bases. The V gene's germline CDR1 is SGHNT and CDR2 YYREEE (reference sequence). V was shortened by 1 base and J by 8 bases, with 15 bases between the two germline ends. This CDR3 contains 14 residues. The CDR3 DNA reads TGTGCCAGCAGCTTGTGGGGTACAGGGCAGGGCTACACCTTC. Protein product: CASSLWGTGQGYTF.

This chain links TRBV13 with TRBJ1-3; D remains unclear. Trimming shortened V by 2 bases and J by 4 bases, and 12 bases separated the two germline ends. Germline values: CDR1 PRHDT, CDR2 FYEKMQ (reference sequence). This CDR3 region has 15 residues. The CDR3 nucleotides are TGTGCCAGCAGCTTAACTCGACAACCCGGAAACACCATATATTTT. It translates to CASSLTRQPGNTIYF. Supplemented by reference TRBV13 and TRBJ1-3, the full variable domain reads AAGVIQSPRHLIKEKRETATLKCYPIPRHDTVYWYQQGPGQDPQFLISFYEKMQSDKGSIPDRFSAQQFSDYHSELNMSSLELGDSALYFCASSLTRQPGNTIYFGEGSWLTVV.

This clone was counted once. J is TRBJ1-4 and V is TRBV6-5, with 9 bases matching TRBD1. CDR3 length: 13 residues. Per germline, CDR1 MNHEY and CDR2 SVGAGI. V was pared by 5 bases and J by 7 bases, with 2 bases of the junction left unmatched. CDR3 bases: TGTGCCAGCAGTAGACAGGGGGGTGAAAAACTGTTTTTT. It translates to CASSRQGGEKLFF.

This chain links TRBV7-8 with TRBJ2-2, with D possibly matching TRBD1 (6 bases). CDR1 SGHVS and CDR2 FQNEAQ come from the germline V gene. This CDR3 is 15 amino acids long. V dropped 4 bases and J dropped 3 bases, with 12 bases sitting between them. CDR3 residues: CASSSQGYYTGELFF. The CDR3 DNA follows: TGTGCCAGCAGCTCACAGGGATATTACACCGGGGAGCTGTTTTTT.

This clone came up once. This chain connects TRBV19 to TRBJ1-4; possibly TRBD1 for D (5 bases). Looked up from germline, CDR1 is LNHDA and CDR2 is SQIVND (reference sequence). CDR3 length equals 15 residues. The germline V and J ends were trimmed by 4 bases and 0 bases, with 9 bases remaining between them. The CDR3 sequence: CASSTGFATNEKLFF. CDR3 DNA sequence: TGTGCCAGTAGTACAGGGTTTGCAACTAATGAAAAACTGTTTTTT. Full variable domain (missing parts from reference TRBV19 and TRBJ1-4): DGGITQSPKYLFRKEGQNVTLSCEQNLNHDAMYWYRQDPGQGLRLIYYSQIVNDFQKGDIAEGYSVSREKKESFPLTVTSAQKNPTAFYLCASSTGFATNEKLFFGSGTQLSVL.

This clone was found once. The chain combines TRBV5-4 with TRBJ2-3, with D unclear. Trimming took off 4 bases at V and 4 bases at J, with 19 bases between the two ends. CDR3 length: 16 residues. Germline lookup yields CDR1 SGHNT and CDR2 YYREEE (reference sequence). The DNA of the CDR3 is TGTGCCAGCAGCCAGAGGCTCACGGGTCTCTCAGATACGCAGTATTTT. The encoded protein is CASSQRLTGLSDTQYF. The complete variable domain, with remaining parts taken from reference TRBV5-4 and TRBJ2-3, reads ETGVTQSPTHLIKTRGQQVTLRCSSQSGHNTVSWYQQALGQGPQFIFQYYREEENGRGNFPPRFSGLQFPNYSSELNVNALELDDSALYLCASSQRLTGLSDTQYFGPGTRLTVL.

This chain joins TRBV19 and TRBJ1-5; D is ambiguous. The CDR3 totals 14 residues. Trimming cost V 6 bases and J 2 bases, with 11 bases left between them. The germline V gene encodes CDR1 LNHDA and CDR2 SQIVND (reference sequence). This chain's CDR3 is CASSRSGGNQPQHF. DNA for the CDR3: TGTGCCAGTAGCCGGTCCGGGGGCAATCAGCCCCAGCATTTT.